This TCR beta chain was captured by sequencing in a study of shared clonotypes between healthy human individuals. Execution of the assay was at deep level. Libraries were prepared by immunoSEQ multiplex PCR; TCRdb keeps only in-frame clonotypes and omits some of them. The sample yields some 500,000 clones, 70% to 80% seen once. Germline V lookup: CDR1 ENHRY, CDR2 SYGVKD. The CDR3 contains 14 residues. V dropped 6 bases and J dropped 2; count of bases not matched to a gene: 4. Every contributor of samples was a Caucasian grown-up residing in Nashville, Tennessee. The chain carries TRBV10-3 and TRBJ2-7; 10 bases are a match to TRBD2. Material: PBMCs. The sequence came from a woman in her thirties or forties in good health. Some clones in this sample may be carry-over from other donors' samples. As DNA, the CDR3 is TGTGCCATCAGAAGACTAGCGGGCGCCTACGAGCAGTACTTC. Its translation is CAIRRLAGAYEQYF.